This TCR beta chain was identified during a study of vaccination and CD4 T cells after COVID-19. To note about this clonotype: Antigen specificity is unknown.

The treatment here: approximately nine-day PBMC culture with coronavirus spike peptide pools or control peptides (ViraFEST assay). Negative selection separated CD4+ T cells from roughly eleven-day cultures. The germline CDR1 and CDR2 sequences are LNHDA and SQIVND (reference sequence). V lost 6 bases and J 8 bases, leaving 17 bases between the germline ends. The CDR3 consists of 15 residues. At the Johns Hopkins FTIC core, DNA taken from cultured CD4+ T cells was sequenced by way of the Oncomine TCR Beta short-read assay. TCRdb itself ran the PCR reads through MiXCR, one entry per CDR3 protein. The sample has about 9,000 distinct CDR3 sequences, 64% seen once; the top ten hold around 30%.

The chain uses TRBV19 and TRBJ1-6, with D uncertain. Material: CD4+ T cells from blood, cultured in vitro. The sequence was obtained from a human donor who had recovered from COVID-19. CDR3 DNA: TGTGCCAGTAGCCCTCGTGGGGTTGGGGATTCACCCCTCCACTTT. Amino acid sequence: CASSPRGVGDSPLHF.